These 26 T cell receptor beta chains share one sample of origin, sequenced in a study of T cells in Graves' hyperthyroidism and ophthalmopathy. Template material for amplifying TCR beta CDR3 regions consisted of RNA transcripts. When the TCR CDR3 underwent first-round RT-PCR, the HTBI primer set was used. TCRdb recomputed calls from the multiplex PCR reads with MiXCR, one row per CDR3 protein. The table has hundreds of thousands of distinct CDR3 sequences, less than 25% seen once. The specimen was blood. The receptors come from a woman in her twenties or thirties with Graves' ophthalmopathy.

This clonotype was detected many times. V usage is TRBV5-1 and J usage is TRBJ2-2; 10 bases align to TRBD1. This CDR3 has 15 residues. V lost 5 bases to trimming and J lost 6 bases; unmatched junction nucleotides: 7. Germline lookup yields CDR1 SGHRS and CDR2 YFSETQ. The CDR3 loop is CASSRDRGDSGELFF. The CDR3 DNA reads as TGCGCCAGCAGTCGGGACAGGGGAGACTCCGGGGAGCTGTTTTTT.

At least ten counts were recorded for this clonotype. J is TRBJ2-5 and V is TRBV6-9, with 7 nucleotides matching TRBD1. The germline V gene encodes CDR1 MNHGY and CDR2 SVAAGI. Unmatched junction bases numbered 14, after V lost 11 bases and J lost 2 bases. This CDR3 contains 15 residues. CDR3 sequence: CAHRCEGQTQETQYF. CDR3 coding DNA: TGTGCCCACCGCTGCGAGGGACAGACACAAGAGACCCAGTACTTC.

This clonotype has at least ten counts. One end of the junction does not line up with germline, which may come from a read error. The CDR3 is CATSSGQGYEQFF. As DNA, the CDR3 is TGTGCCACCAGTAGCGGACAGGGGTATGAGCAGTTCTTC. V and J are TRBV6-1 and TRBJ2-1; TRBD1 matches 9 bases. CDR1 MNHNS and CDR2 SASEGT come from the germline V gene. This CDR3 has 13 amino acids.

This clonotype was recorded many times. V gene TRBV7-9 combines with J gene TRBJ2-7; D is possibly TRBD2 (5 bases). Germline V lookup: CDR1 SEHNR, CDR2 FQNEAQ (reference sequence). V was trimmed by 6 bases and J by 3 bases, leaving 15 bases between them. The CDR3 extends over 14 amino acids. This CDR3 is CASSFGAVGYEQYF. Here the CDR3 DNA reads TGTGCCAGCAGTTTTGGAGCGGTTGGCTACGAGCAGTACTTC.

The V gene is TRBV2, the J gene TRBJ1-5; possibly TRBD1 for D (5 bases). Germline V gene sequence: CDR1 SNHLY, CDR2 FYNNEI. Trimming removed 7 bases from V and 6 bases from J, with 10 bases in between. The CDR3 sequence is 12 residues long. The CDR3 DNA sequence: TGTGCCAGCAACGCTGGGGGTCAGCCCCAGCATTTT. This sequence encodes CASNAGGQPQHF.

This clonotype was counted a few times. The chain couples TRBV27 to TRBJ2-2; weak D call: TRBD1 (6 bases). CDR1 is MNHEY, CDR2 SMNVEV, per germline (reference sequence). V was cut by 4 bases and J by 7 bases, with 13 bases left in between. The CDR3 spans 14 residues. The CDR3, as DNA: TGTGCCAGCAGTTCGTCCGGACAGTTCGGGGAGCTGTTTTTT. Translating gives CASSSSGQFGELFF.

In its sample, this clonotype was seen many times. J is TRBJ2-7 and V is TRBV20-1, with D tentatively TRBD1 or TRBD2 (5 bases each). Germline-derived CDR1 and CDR2 are DFQATT and SNEGSKA (reference sequence). This CDR3 has 15 residues. V was trimmed by 2 bases and J by 3 bases, leaving 17 bases between them. For the CDR3, the DNA is TGCAGTGCTAGATCCGGGGCCCACCTAAACTACGAGCAGTACTTC. As protein: CSARSGAHLNYEQYF.

This clonotype was found many times. The gene calls are TRBV11-1 and TRBJ1-1; the D gene is possibly TRBD1 (5 bases). The CDR3 has 15 amino acids. CDR1 is SGHAT, CDR2 FQDESV, per germline (reference sequence). Trimming removed 0 bases at V and 4 bases at J, with 12 bases between. CDR3 region: CASSLAGAPTTEAFF. The CDR3 nucleotides are TGTGCCAGCAGCTTAGCAGGGGCGCCCACCACTGAAGCTTTCTTT.

In this sample, this clonotype turned up many times. This rearrangement joins TRBV20-1 to TRBJ2-5, with D perhaps being TRBD1 or TRBD2 (5 bases each). The germline gives CDR1 DFQATT, CDR2 SNEGSKA (reference sequence). Trimming left V 6 bases short and J 5 bases short, with 16 bases between. This CDR3 spans 13 amino acids. CDR3 nucleotides: TGCAGTGCGGAAGTTCCGGGACGGGAGACCCAGTACTTC. Translation gives CSAEVPGRETQYF.

This clonotype has only a few counts. V gene TRBV20-1 combines with J gene TRBJ2-5, with D unresolved. Germline V gives CDR1 DFQATT, CDR2 SNEGSKA (reference sequence). V was trimmed by 2 bases and J by 9 bases, leaving 13 bases between them. The CDR3 contains 12 residues. The CDR3 sequence is CSARPTGDAQYF. CDR3 bases: TGCAGTGCTAGACCAACCGGTGACGCCCAGTACTTC.

This clonotype showed up many times. The chain links TRBV20-1 to TRBJ2-2; no clear D gene. CDR1 is DFQATT, CDR2 SNEGSKA, per germline (reference sequence). Trimming pared 5 bases from V and 2 bases from J, leaving 9 bases between. The CDR3 has 13 residues. The CDR3 nucleotides read TGCAGTGCTGCCTTTCATAACACCGGGGAGCTGTTTTTT. This encodes CSAAFHNTGELFF.

J is TRBJ2-7 and V is TRBV28, with D hard to call. Germline V CDR1 and CDR2: MDHEN, SYDVKM. The ends were cut back, 2 bases at V and 6 bases at J, with 14 bases in the middle. The CDR3 is made up of 14 amino acids. This chain's CDR3 is CASSLPGSRREQYF. The CDR3 bases are TGTGCCAGCAGTTTACCGGGCTCCCGTCGCGAGCAGTACTTC.

The chain combines TRBV4-1 with TRBJ2-7, with D unresolved. V was trimmed by 6 bases and J by 2 bases, leaving 17 bases between them. Germline loops: CDR1 MGHRA, CDR2 YSYEKL. The CDR3 covers 15 residues. The CDR3 nucleotides read TGCGCCAGCAGTTCTCCCCCCCCGATAACCTACGAGCAGTACTTC. This encodes CASSSPPPITYEQYF.

This clonotype was seen many times. The J gene is TRBJ2-5, the V gene TRBV10-3, with 9 nucleotides matching TRBD2. This CDR3 region has 16 residues. The V gene's germline CDR1 is ENHRY and CDR2 SYGVKD. The V and J ends lost 2 bases and 0 bases, in that order; junction bases with no gene match: 4. The CDR3 region has the DNA TGTGCCATCAGTGAGGATAGCGGGGGCTACCAAGAGACCCAGTACTTC. Translated, it gives CAISEDSGGYQETQYF.

This clonotype has a count of ten or more. The chain joins TRBV6-2 or TRBV6-3 to TRBJ1-1; D not resolved. Trimming removed 5 bases at V and 4 bases at J, with 17 bases between. The CDR3 runs to 15 residues. Germline CDR1 is MNHEY and CDR2 is SVGEGT. The CDR3 region has the DNA TGTGCCAGCAGTCCCGAGGACGGATTAATCACTGAAGCTTTCTTT. Residues: CASSPEDGLITEAFF.

The J gene is TRBJ1-1, the V gene TRBV20-1; D ambiguous. This CDR3 contains 13 residues. Trimming cost V 2 bases and J 0 bases, with 7 bases left between them. The germline V gene has CDR1 DFQATT and CDR2 SNEGSKA (reference sequence). CDR3 DNA sequence: TGCAGTGCTAGACACCTGTTGAACACTGAAGCTTTCTTT. Translating gives CSARHLLNTEAFF.

In this sample, this clonotype turned up many times. The chain combines TRBV6-5 with TRBJ1-2, with no clear D. The V gene lost 0 bases and the J gene lost 8 bases, with 22 bases spanning the gap. Germline-derived CDR1 and CDR2 are MNHEY and SVGAGI. This CDR3 comprises 17 residues. CDR3 nucleotide sequence: TGTGCCAGCAGTTACTCATACGGGAGCTTCCCCCCCGGCGGCTACACCTTC. Encoded protein: CASSYSYGSFPPGGYTF.

Many counts were recorded for this clonotype. V and J are TRBV20-1 and TRBJ2-7; a possible D gene is TRBD1 (6 bases). The CDR3 consists of 12 residues. Germline loops: CDR1 DFQATT, CDR2 SNEGSKA (reference sequence). V lost 0 bases and J 11 bases, leaving 14 bases between the germline ends. This CDR3 reads CSARDLAAGEYF. The CDR3 nucleotides read TGCAGTGCTAGAGATCTCGCGGCAGGGGAGTACTTC.

This clonotype was counted a few times. This chain connects TRBV20-1 to TRBJ1-1; possibly TRBD1 for D (5 bases). V lost 6 bases to trimming and J lost 0 bases, with 17 bases between them. Germline V gives CDR1 DFQATT, CDR2 SNEGSKA (reference sequence). This CDR3 contains 15 residues. DNA of the CDR3: TGCAGTGCCCGGGCGCAGGGCATCTTGAACACTGAAGCTTTCTTT. This gives the protein CSARAQGILNTEAFF.

Details on this clonotype: Given the absence of the conserved phenylalanine or tryptophan at the CDR3 end, a read error is likely. The gene calls are TRBV15 and TRBJ1-1, with 7 bases aligning to TRBD1. There are 14 residues in the CDR3. The V gene end was trimmed by 1 base and the J gene end by 8 bases; junction bases not matched to a gene: 7. CDR1 and CDR2 from the germline V gene are LNHNV and YYDKDF (reference sequence). This CDR3 is CATSRAGQRTEAFY. The DNA for the CDR3 is TGTGCCACCAGCAGAGCGGGACAGAGGACAGAAGCTTTCTAT.

This clonotype was found a few times. This chain connects TRBV30 to TRBJ2-5, with TRBD2 matching over 9 bases. The V gene end was trimmed by 7 bases and the J gene end by 4 bases; junction bases not matched to a gene: 10. CDR3 size: 14 residues. Germline-derived CDR1 and CDR2 are GTSNPN and SVGIG (reference sequence). The CDR3 DNA is TGTGCCTTTCGGCCTAGCGGGATTTTAGAGACCCAGTACTTC. Translation: CAFRPSGILETQYF.

This clonotype has at least ten counts. The chain recombines TRBV20-1 with TRBJ2-7, with 10 bases identical to TRBD1. Germline CDR1 and CDR2: DFQATT and SNEGSKA (reference sequence). The CDR3 sequence is 15 residues long. V lost 1 base to trimming and J lost 1 base; unmatched junction nucleotides: 4. This chain's CDR3 is CSARAPGQGSYEQYF. CDR3 DNA sequence: TGCAGTGCTAGAGCGCCGGGACAGGGGTCCTACGAGCAGTACTTC.

This sequence joins TRBV6-1 and TRBJ2-7, with a possible D match to TRBD1 (5 bases). Germline CDR1 and CDR2: MNHNS and SASEGT. The CDR3 length is 13 residues. The V gene lost 8 bases and the J gene lost 3 bases, with 14 bases spanning the gap. CDR3 sequence (DNA): TGTGCCAGCTCGTACAGGTCGAACTACGAGCAGTACTTC. The encoded protein is CASSYRSNYEQYF.

This clonotype was seen many times. The rearrangement uses TRBV6-2 or TRBV6-3 and TRBJ2-5; D is ambiguous. The CDR3 covers 15 residues. V was trimmed by 6 bases and J by 5 bases, leaving 19 bases between them. Germline loops: CDR1 MNHEY, CDR2 SVGEGT. The CDR3 DNA reads TGTGCCAGCAGCCCCCCGGGCTACGATGGGGAGACCCAGTACTTC. Protein: CASSPPGYDGETQYF.

As for this clonotype: Just one base apart from a much larger clone, this may be a read error. V gene TRBV19 combines with J gene TRBJ1-1; the D gene is possibly TRBD1 (5 bases). The CDR3 contains 12 residues. The germline V gene has CDR1 LNHDA and CDR2 SQIVND (reference sequence). This CDR3 is CASSISGPEACF. The CDR3 DNA is TGTGCCAGTAGTATATCGGGGCCTGAAGCTTGCTTT.

The table lists this clonotype with a count of one. A much larger clone sits a single nucleotide away, making a read error possible. As DNA, the CDR3 is TGTGCCAGCGGTAAAGCAGATGTCTACGAGCAGTACTTC. Protein product: CASGKADVYEQYF. The V gene is TRBV28, the J gene TRBJ2-7; the D is unclear. With 8 bases removed from V and 3 bases from J, the gap between germline ends came to 14 bases. The germline gives CDR1 MDHEN, CDR2 SYDVKM. The CDR3 is 13 amino acids.